The 2 T cell receptor beta chains below all came from one sample that was sequenced in a study of siplizumab effects on memory and regulatory T cells. Some clones are missing from TCRdb's copy, which holds only in-frame ones; the method was immunoSEQ multiplex PCR. Of some 100,000 clones in the sample, about 93% were seen once. The sequencing sample was made of Tregs sorted from blood. These receptors were collected from a human donor in good health.

The chain uses TRBV6-6 and TRBJ2-5; weak D call: TRBD2 (5 bases). The germline gives CDR1 MNHNY, CDR2 SVGAGI (reference sequence). The CDR3 runs 15 residues. With 3 bases removed from V and 4 bases from J, the gap between germline ends came to 15 bases. In DNA, the CDR3 is TGTGCCAGCAGTTATCGGGGTATTAATAGAGAGACCCAGTACTTC. This sequence encodes CASSYRGINRETQYF.

Here the CDR3 DNA reads TGCGCCAGCAGTTTTACCAATTCACCCCTCCACTTT. It translates to CASSFTNSPLHF. V usage is TRBV10-1 and J usage is TRBJ1-6; no clear D. CDR1 is WNHNN, CDR2 SYGVQD, per germline (reference sequence). Trimming removed 5 bases from V and 7 bases from J, with 6 bases in between. The CDR3 runs to 12 residues.